These 2 T cell receptor beta chains were sequenced from one sample in a study of blood T cell repertoires in COVID-19. Sequencing used immunoSEQ multiplex PCR; TCRdb keeps in-frame clones, though not all of them. The top ten hold 1% to 1.5% of the sample, which has some 300,000 clones, approximately 86% seen once. Sequencing was performed on peripheral blood. The receptors originated from a man in his 70s with acute or convalescent COVID-19.

The V gene is TRBV28, the J gene TRBJ1-2; TRBD1 aligns across 7 bases. Germline V gene data show CDR1 as MDHEN and CDR2 as SYDVKM. There are 14 residues in the CDR3. Trimming took 6 bases from V and 2 from J; bases not matched to a gene: 6. CDR3 in DNA: TGTGCCAGCAGGTCCCAACAGGGGAACTATGGCTACACCTTC. Protein: CASRSQQGNYGYTF.

V gene TRBV14 combines with J gene TRBJ2-2; no clear D gene. The V end was cut by 1 base, the J end by 0 bases, with 18 bases between. This CDR3 has 19 residues. CDR1 and CDR2 from the germline V gene are SGHDN and FVKESK. The CDR3 reads CASSQGPQIALANTGELFF. The CDR3 DNA reads as TGTGCCAGCAGCCAAGGCCCCCAAATTGCGCTAGCGAACACCGGGGAGCTGTTTTTT.